The 2 T cell receptor beta chains reported below all come from one sample, sequenced in a study of blood T cell repertoires in COVID-19. Assay: immunoSEQ multiplex PCR; the TCRdb copy retains only in-frame clones and omits some. Of 300,000 to 450,000 clones in the sample, roughly 77% are singletons; the top ten hold approximately 1%. The source material was peripheral blood. These receptors all stem from a human donor with acute or convalescent COVID-19. The donor label of this sample is uncertain.

The chain couples TRBV11-2 to TRBJ2-2; 7 bases line up with TRBD1. This CDR3 is 15 amino acids long. V was pared by 3 bases and J by 7 bases, with 8 bases of the junction left unmatched. Germline values: CDR1 SGHAT, CDR2 FQNNGV. The CDR3 protein is CASSFRQGDYGELFF. For the CDR3, the DNA is TGTGCCAGCAGCTTCAGACAGGGCGACTACGGGGAGCTGTTTTTT.

The chain is built from TRBV7-6 and TRBJ1-4; possible D gene TRBD1, 5 bases. CDR1 and CDR2 from the germline V gene are SGHVS and FNYEAQ. The length of the CDR3 is 16 residues. V lost 2 bases and J 2 bases, leaving 12 bases between the germline ends. The CDR3 DNA follows: TGTGCCAGCAGCTTACGCGGGGGGATGACTAATGAAAAACTGTTTTTT. Encoded protein: CASSLRGGMTNEKLFF. Together with reference TRBV7-6 and TRBJ1-4, the CDR3 gives the full variable domain: GAGVSQSPRYKVTKRGQDVALRCDPISGHVSLYWYRQALGQGPEFLTYFNYEAQQDKSGLPNDRFSAERPEGSISTLTIQRTEQRDSAMYRCASSLRGGMTNEKLFFGSGTQLSVL.